A single sample gave rise to the 6 T cell receptor beta chains below, sequenced in a study of CD8+CD57+ T cells in acquired aplastic anemia. Investigators profiled TCR beta VDJ and CDR3 from genomic DNA template. In TCRdb, the reads were re-called with MiXCR into one record per CDR3 protein. Among 180,000 or so distinct CDR3 sequences listed, less than 60% were seen once. Whoever was chosen for sequencing had shown CD8+CD57+ cell expansion by flow cytometry. The sample was sorted CD4+, CD8+, or CD8+CD57+ T cells (not recorded which) from PBMCs. Source of these receptors: a human donor with aplastic anemia.

The table lists this clonotype with many counts. V is TRBV5-1 and J is TRBJ1-3, with D maybe TRBD1 (6 bases). The CDR3 loop spans 17 amino acids. CDR1 is SGHRS and CDR2 is YFSETQ in the germline V gene. V lost 4 bases and J 2 bases, leaving 19 bases between the germline ends. DNA of the CDR3: TGCGCCAGCAGCGCTTCAGTAGGGGCAGGGGCTGGAAACACCATATATTTT. Translated, it gives CASSASVGAGAGNTIYF.

With regard to this clonotype: A read error may produce the germline difference seen at one junction end. This sequence joins TRBV20-1 and TRBJ2-2; perhaps D is TRBD1 or TRBD2 (5 bases each). CDR1 DFQATT and CDR2 SNEGSKA come from the germline V gene (reference sequence). The length of the CDR3 is 13 residues. CDR3 DNA sequence: TGCAGTGCTAGACTGCAGGGAGCCGGGGAGCTGTTCTTT. The encoded protein is CSARLQGAGELFF.

This clonotype came up many times. The V and J genes are TRBV20-1 and TRBJ2-5; D unclear. Germline-derived CDR1 and CDR2 are DFQATT and SNEGSKA (reference sequence). The CDR3 sequence is 14 residues long. V lost 4 bases to trimming and J lost 5 bases, with 17 bases between them. DNA of the CDR3: TGCAGTGCTATCCTGACGACTTACGCGGAGACCCAGTACTTC. Its protein product is CSAILTTYAETQYF.

The table lists this clonotype with many counts. The chain links TRBV7-2 to TRBJ1-1, with D tentatively TRBD1 (6 bases). The CDR3 length is 15 residues. CDR1 SGHTA and CDR2 FQGNSA come from the germline V gene. The ends were cut back, 5 bases at V and 1 base at J, with 14 bases in the middle. DNA for the CDR3: TGTGCCAGCAGCGCCCGGGGGCGCGAGAACACTGAAGCTTTCTTT. Its protein is CASSARGRENTEAFF. The variable domain in full, completed from reference TRBV7-2 and TRBJ1-1, reads GAGVSQSPSNKVTEKGKDVELRCDPISGHTALYWYRQSLGQGLEFLIYFQGNSAPDKSGLPSDRFSAERTGGSVSTLTIQRTQQEDSAVYLCASSARGRENTEAFFGQGTRLTVV.

This clonotype was detected only a few times. V is TRBV29-1 and J is TRBJ2-7; 7 bases map to TRBD1. There are 13 residues in the CDR3. Losses at the gene ends were 2 bases for V and 5 bases for J; bases not matched to a gene: 6. Per germline, CDR1 SQVTM and CDR2 ANQGSEA. Written as DNA, the CDR3 is TGCAGCGTTGAAAGGACAGGCATCAACGAGCAGTACTTC. This encodes CSVERTGINEQYF.

The chain joins TRBV7-6 to TRBJ1-6, with 7 bases fitting TRBD1. V trimming: 5 bases; J trimming: 7 bases; junction bases outside the gene matches: 5. The CDR3 extends over 14 amino acids. Germline V lookup: CDR1 SGHVS, CDR2 FNYEAQ. CDR3 nucleotides: TGTGCCAGCAGCCTGGGACAGAGCAATTCACCCCTCCACTTT. Translated, it gives CASSLGQSNSPLHF.